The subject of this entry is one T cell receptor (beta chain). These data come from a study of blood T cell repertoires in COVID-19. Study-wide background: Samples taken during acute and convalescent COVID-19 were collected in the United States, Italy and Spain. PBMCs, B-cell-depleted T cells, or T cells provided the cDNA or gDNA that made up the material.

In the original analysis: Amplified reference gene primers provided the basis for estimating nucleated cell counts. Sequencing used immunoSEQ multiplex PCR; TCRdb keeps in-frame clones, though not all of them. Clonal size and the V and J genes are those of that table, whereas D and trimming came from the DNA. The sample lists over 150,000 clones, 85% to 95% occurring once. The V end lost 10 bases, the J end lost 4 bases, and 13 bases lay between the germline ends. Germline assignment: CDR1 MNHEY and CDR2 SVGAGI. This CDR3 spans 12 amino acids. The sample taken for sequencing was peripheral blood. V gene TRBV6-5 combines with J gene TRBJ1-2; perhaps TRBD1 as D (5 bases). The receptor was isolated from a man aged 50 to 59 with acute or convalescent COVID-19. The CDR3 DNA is TGTGCCACCCTGACAGTTCTCTATGGCTACACCTTC. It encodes CATLTVLYGYTF.